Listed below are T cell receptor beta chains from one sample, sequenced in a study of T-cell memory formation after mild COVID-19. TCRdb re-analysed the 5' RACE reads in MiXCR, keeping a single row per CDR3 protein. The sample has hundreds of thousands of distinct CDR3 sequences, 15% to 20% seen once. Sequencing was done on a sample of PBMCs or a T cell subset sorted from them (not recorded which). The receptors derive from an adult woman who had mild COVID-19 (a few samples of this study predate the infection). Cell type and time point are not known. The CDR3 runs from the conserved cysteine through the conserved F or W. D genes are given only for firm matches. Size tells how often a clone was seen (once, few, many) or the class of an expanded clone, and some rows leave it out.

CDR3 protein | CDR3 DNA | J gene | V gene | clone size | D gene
CASSLGRTPDNEQFF | TGTGCCAGCAGCTTAGGCAGGACTCCAGACAATGAGCAGTTCTTC | TRBJ2-1 | TRBV7-8 | few | -
CATSFAQGSHGYTF | TGTGCCACCAGCTTCGCACAGGGCTCCCATGGCTACACCTTC | TRBJ1-2 | TRBV15 | - | -
CASSLAFARYKETQYF | TGTGCCAGCAGCTTAGCGTTTGCGCGGTACAAAGAGACCCAGTACTTC | TRBJ2-5 | TRBV7-8 | few | -
CATSDPGEGGSNQPQHF | TGTGCCACCAGTGATCCCGGCGAAGGGGGCTCCAATCAGCCCCAGCATTTT | TRBJ1-5 | TRBV24-1 | few | TRBD1
CASSVGRLTGELFF | TGTGCCAGCAGCGTAGGGAGACTGACCGGGGAGCTGTTTTTT | TRBJ2-2 | TRBV9 | - | -
CSAWDSGNEQYF | TGCAGCGCCTGGGACTCAGGGAACGAGCAGTACTTC | TRBJ2-7 | TRBV29-1 | many | -
CSATTGTGGSNEQFF | TGCAGTGCTACAACCGGGACAGGGGGTTCCAATGAGCAGTTCTTC | TRBJ2-1 | TRBV20-1 | - | TRBD1
CASSQLGQGSTDTQYF | TGCGCCAGCAGCCAACTGGGACAGGGAAGCACAGATACGCAGTATTTT | TRBJ2-3 | TRBV4-1 | - | TRBD1
CASSLVGTGQGSYGYTF | TGCGCCAGCAGCTTGGTGGGGACCGGACAGGGGTCCTATGGCTACACCTTC | TRBJ1-2 | TRBV5-1 | - | TRBD1
CASSDSGNPSYNEQFF | TGTGCCAGCAGCGACAGCGGGAACCCTTCCTACAATGAGCAGTTCTTC | TRBJ2-1 | TRBV9 | - | TRBD2
CATSDEQGTNF | TGTGCCACCAGTGATGAACAGGGAACCAACTTC | TRBJ2-7 | TRBV24-1 | - | -
CASSQDPTGLNTEAFF | TGTGCCAGCAGCCAAGACCCGACAGGGCTGAACACTGAAGCTTTCTTT | TRBJ1-1 | TRBV3-1 | few | TRBD1
CASSLAGQGAYNEQFF | TGTGCCAGCAGCTTGGCGGGACAGGGGGCCTACAATGAGCAGTTCTTC | TRBJ2-1 | TRBV5-1 | many | TRBD1
CASRSDRGLYDEQYF | TGTGCCAGCAGATCCGACAGGGGCTTATATGACGAGCAGTACTTC | TRBJ2-7 | TRBV12-3/TRBV12-4 | few | TRBD1
CASTRRTDWAYEQYF | TGTGCCAGCACGCGAAGGACAGATTGGGCCTACGAGCAGTACTTC | TRBJ2-7 | TRBV28 | - | -
CASSPGGTSYNEQFF | TGTGCCAGCTCACCAGGCGGGACCTCCTACAATGAGCAGTTCTTC | TRBJ2-1 | TRBV18 | many | -
CASSPQDRAGYTF | TGTGCCAGCAGCCCGCAGGACAGGGCTGGCTACACCTTC | TRBJ1-2 | TRBV14 | - | TRBD1
CASSTGLTKGYEKLFF | TGTGCCAGCAGCACGGGACTTACAAAGGGTTATGAAAAACTGTTTTTT | TRBJ1-4 | TRBV5-6 | few | -
CASSLGTGASYEQYF | TGCGCCAGCAGCTTGGGGACAGGGGCTTCCTACGAGCAGTACTTC | TRBJ2-7 | TRBV5-1 | few | TRBD1
CASSYSAGEAGANVLTF | TGTGCCAGCAGTTACTCGGCAGGGGAAGCTGGGGCCAACGTCCTGACTTTC | TRBJ2-6 | TRBV6-5 | - | -
CASSAGTVGDYGYTF | TGTGCCAGCAGCGCTGGGACAGTAGGGGACTATGGCTACACCTTC | TRBJ1-2 | TRBV9 | - | TRBD1
CAWSLGASGTDTQYF | TGTGCCTGGAGTTTGGGGGCTAGCGGGACAGATACGCAGTATTTT | TRBJ2-3 | TRBV30 | few | TRBD2
CASSSVLGLYEQYF | TGCGCCAGCAGCTCGGTTTTGGGACTATACGAGCAGTACTTC | TRBJ2-7 | TRBV4-1 | few | TRBD2
CASSPSLAGPNTDTQYF | TGCGCCAGCAGCCCGTCCCTGGCAGGGCCAAACACAGATACGCAGTATTTT | TRBJ2-3 | TRBV4-1 | - | -
CASSSEGQGSSNEQFF | TGTGCCAGCAGCTCCGAGGGACAGGGGTCATCGAATGAGCAGTTCTTC | TRBJ2-1 | TRBV7-9 | - | TRBD1
CASSPPDSYNEQFF | TGTGCCAGCTCACCACCGGACAGCTACAATGAGCAGTTCTTC | TRBJ2-1 | TRBV18 | few | -
CASSRVGKRQLQHF | TGTGCCAGTAGTAGAGTAGGGAAGAGGCAGCTCCAGCATTTT | TRBJ1-5 | TRBV19 | - | -
CAIRPGGVTEAFF | TGTGCCATCAGACCGGGGGGCGTCACTGAAGCTTTCTTT | TRBJ1-1 | TRBV10-3 | - | -
CASSFLGQQNTEAFF | TGTGCCAGCAGTTTCTTAGGACAGCAGAACACTGAAGCTTTCTTT | TRBJ1-1 | TRBV12-3/TRBV12-4 | many | -
CASSQFGPEAFF | TGTGCCAGCAGCCAATTCGGTCCTGAAGCTTTCTTT | TRBJ1-1 | TRBV6-1 | - | -
CASSNRVVIAGGNEQFF | TGTGCCAGCAGTAACAGAGTCGTGATAGCGGGAGGCAATGAGCAGTTCTTC | TRBJ2-1 | TRBV12-3/TRBV12-4 | few | TRBD2
CASSLGQGAVETQYF | TGCGCCAGCAGCTTGGGCCAGGGGGCCGTAGAGACCCAGTACTTC | TRBJ2-5 | TRBV5-1 | - | TRBD1
CASSQDRAYSLNTEAFF | TGTGCCAGCAGCCAGGACAGGGCTTATTCCTTGAACACTGAAGCTTTCTTT | TRBJ1-1 | TRBV5-4 | many | TRBD1
CASSPPRTGVTGELLF | TGTGCCAGCAGCCCGCCCCGGACAGGGGTCACCGGGGAGCTGCTTTTT | TRBJ2-2 | TRBV7-2 | - | TRBD1
CASSNTPGESYNEQFF | TGTGCCAGCAGCAACACTCCAGGGGAATCCTACAATGAGCAGTTCTTC | TRBJ2-1 | TRBV7-9 | few | -
CAISESPLETQYF | TGTGCCATCAGTGAGTCCCCTCTAGAGACCCAGTACTTC | TRBJ2-5 | TRBV10-3 | few | -
CSVGRGASSGNTIYF | TGCAGCGTCGGGAGGGGGGCCAGCTCTGGAAACACCATATATTTT | TRBJ1-3 | TRBV29-1 | - | -
CAWSPGTGGEQFF | TGTGCCTGGAGTCCAGGGACGGGGGGGGAGCAGTTCTTC | TRBJ2-1 | TRBV30 | few | TRBD2
CASRGRLGRVITGELFF | TGTGCCAGCAGGGGCAGGTTGGGAAGAGTGATCACCGGGGAGCTGTTTTTT | TRBJ2-2 | TRBV6-2/TRBV6-3 | - | -
CASSLPPGRASGGANTQYF | TGCGCCAGCAGCTTGCCCCCAGGACGGGCTAGCGGGGGGGCTAATACGCAGTATTTT | TRBJ2-3 | TRBV5-1 | - | TRBD2
CASSLGQADGYTF | TGTGCCAGCAGCCTGGGACAGGCCGATGGCTACACCTTC | TRBJ1-2 | TRBV6-2/TRBV6-3 | - | TRBD1
CASSLVAAHDEQFF | TGTGCCAGCAGCTTAGTAGCGGCCCACGATGAGCAGTTCTTC | TRBJ2-1 | TRBV7-9 | few | -
CASSQGTSGGKTQYF | TGCGCCAGCAGCCAAGGGACTAGCGGGGGAAAGACCCAGTACTTC | TRBJ2-5 | TRBV4-3 | - | TRBD2
CASTNQGGGTEAFF | TGTGCCAGCACCAACCAGGGGGGTGGCACTGAAGCTTTCTTT | TRBJ1-1 | TRBV7-9 | - | TRBD1
CASLAVGTDTQYF | TGTGCCTCCCTAGCGGTGGGCACAGATACGCAGTATTTT | TRBJ2-3 | TRBV30 | - | TRBD2
CASSIGQVNPGNNYGYTF | TGCGCCAGCAGCATAGGACAGGTCAACCCCGGGAATAACTATGGCTACACCTTC | TRBJ1-2 | TRBV5-1 | - | TRBD1
CASSPVLGQTGELFF | TGTGCCAGCTCACCAGTTCTGGGACAGACCGGGGAGCTGTTTTTT | TRBJ2-2 | TRBV18 | - | TRBD1
CASSQGAGPIYEQYF | TGTGCCAGCAGTCAGGGGGCAGGGCCGATCTACGAGCAGTACTTC | TRBJ2-7 | TRBV5-5 | few | TRBD1
CASSVEIQGGAYGYTF | TGTGCCAGCAGCGTAGAAATACAAGGGGGCGCCTATGGCTACACCTTC | TRBJ1-2 | TRBV9 | - | TRBD1
CASSSGDAGVGNEQFF | TGTGCCAGCAGCTCGGGGGATGCGGGAGTAGGTAATGAGCAGTTCTTC | TRBJ2-1 | TRBV7-2 | - | TRBD2
CASSLQGGAIYEQYF | TGCGCCAGCAGCTTGCAAGGGGGCGCAATTTACGAGCAGTACTTC | TRBJ2-7 | TRBV5-1 | - | TRBD1
CASTLRDRVLGSTNEKLFF | TGTGCCAGCACCCTGCGGGACAGGGTGCTGGGGTCAACTAATGAAAAACTGTTTTTT | TRBJ1-4 | TRBV12-3/TRBV12-4 | many | TRBD1